This T cell receptor beta chain was obtained from a study of early T cells in non-severe SARS-CoV-2 infection. This clonotype has at least ten counts. Looked up from germline, CDR1 is MNHNY and CDR2 is SVGAGI (reference sequence). The CDR3 extends over 14 amino acids. Trimming stripped 1 base from V and 2 bases from J, with 6 bases between. In TCRdb, the 5' RACE reads were re-called with MiXCR into one record per CDR3 protein. This sample has approximately 79,000 distinct CDR3 sequences; 9.5% to 15% occur once, and the top ten carry around 1.1%. The sequenced sample consisted of whole blood. This chain joins TRBV6-6 and TRBJ1-3; TRBD1 is a possible D gene (6 bases). This sequence originates from an adult who was a healthcare worker with PCR-confirmed SARS-CoV-2 infection or an uninfected control (not recorded which). This CDR3 is CASSYWTAGNTIYF. In DNA, the CDR3 is TGTGCCAGCAGTTACTGGACAGCTGGAAACACCATATATTTT.